Here is one TCR beta chain with its context. Germline V gene lookup returns CDR1 SGHTA and CDR2 FQGNSA. The CDR3 extends over 15 amino acids. Trimming removed 2 bases from V and 6 bases from J, with 11 bases in between. The repertoire was sequenced with immunoSEQ multiplex PCR; TCRdb's copy has only in-frame clones and lacks some. The sample lists approximately 200,000 clones, roughly four fifths occurring once. This sample was taken from a study of blood T cell repertoires in COVID-19. In the study overall: The analysed material was cDNA or gDNA that came from T cells, B-cell-depleted T cells, or PBMCs.

The sequence came from a man aged 35-49 years who had recovered from COVID-19. This sequence joins TRBV7-2 and TRBJ1-6; D is unresolved. Sequencing was done on a sample of PBMCs or T cells enriched from blood (not recorded which). The CDR3 here is CASSLSGFSNSPLHF. The CDR3 DNA sequence: TGTGCCAGCAGCTTATCGGGGTTCTCTAATTCACCCCTCCACTTT.